The clone carrying this T cell receptor beta chain was picked up a small number of times. Its antigen remains unidentified. This sample is drawn from a study of beta chain features in type 1 diabetes. All of the isolated RNA was reverse transcribed, so expressed TCRB transcripts were sequenced. The repertoire was sequenced with immunoSEQ multiplex PCR; TCRdb's copy has only in-frame clones and lacks some. The table has some 350,000 clones, over 8.5% seen once. Overall study findings and caveats: For Type 1 diabetes patients, all four CD4+ subsets carried TCRB CDR3s that were moderately but significantly shorter.

The CDR3 is made up of 12 amino acids. Trimming at V came to 5 bases and at J to 4 bases, leaving 1 base not matched to a gene. Per germline, CDR1 SGHAT and CDR2 FQNNGV. This receptor was obtained from a man younger than 40 with type 1 diabetes. Material for sequencing was central memory CD4+ T cells from blood. V and J are TRBV11-2 and TRBJ2-5, with 7 nucleotides matching TRBD2. The CDR3 sequence is CASSGEGETQYF. DNA of the CDR3: TGTGCCAGCAGCGGGGAGGGAGAGACCCAGTACTTC.